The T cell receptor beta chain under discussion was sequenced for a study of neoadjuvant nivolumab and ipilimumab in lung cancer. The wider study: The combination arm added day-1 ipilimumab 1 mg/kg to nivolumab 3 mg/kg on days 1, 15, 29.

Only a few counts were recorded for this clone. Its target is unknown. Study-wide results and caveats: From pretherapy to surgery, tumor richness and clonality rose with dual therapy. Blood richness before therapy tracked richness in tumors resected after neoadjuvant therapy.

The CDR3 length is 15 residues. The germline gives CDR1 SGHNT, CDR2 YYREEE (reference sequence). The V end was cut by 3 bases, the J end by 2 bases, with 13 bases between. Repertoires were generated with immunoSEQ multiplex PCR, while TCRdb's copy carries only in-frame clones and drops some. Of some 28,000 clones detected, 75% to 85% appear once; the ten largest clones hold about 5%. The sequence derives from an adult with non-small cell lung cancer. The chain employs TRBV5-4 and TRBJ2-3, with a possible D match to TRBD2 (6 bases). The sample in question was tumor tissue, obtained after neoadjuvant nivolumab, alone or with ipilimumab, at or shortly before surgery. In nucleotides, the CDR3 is TGTGCCAGCAGCTGGGACTCAAACCCCACAGATACGCAGTATTTT. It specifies CASSWDSNPTDTQYF.